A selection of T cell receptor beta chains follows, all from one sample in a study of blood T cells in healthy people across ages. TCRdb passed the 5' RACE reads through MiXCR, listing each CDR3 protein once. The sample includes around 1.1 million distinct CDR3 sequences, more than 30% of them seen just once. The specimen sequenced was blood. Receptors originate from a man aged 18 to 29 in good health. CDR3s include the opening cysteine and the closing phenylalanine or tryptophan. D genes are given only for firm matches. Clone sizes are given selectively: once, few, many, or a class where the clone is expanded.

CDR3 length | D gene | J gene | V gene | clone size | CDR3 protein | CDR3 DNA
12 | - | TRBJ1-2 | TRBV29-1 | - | CSGGTGFGGYTF | TGCAGCGGGGGAACAGGGTTTGGTGGCTACACCTTC
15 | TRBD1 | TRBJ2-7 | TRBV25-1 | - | CASNGGTGDYNEQYF | TGTGCCAGCAACGGAGGGACAGGGGACTACAATGAGCAGTACTTC
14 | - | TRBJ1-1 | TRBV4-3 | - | CASSQLQGYTEAFF | TGCGCCAGCAGCCAACTACAGGGCTACACTGAAGCTTTCTTT
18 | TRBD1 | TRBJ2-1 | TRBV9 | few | CASSAGGWSGQQYNEQFF | TGTGCCAGCAGCGCCGGTGGATGGTCGGGACAGCAGTACAATGAGCAGTTCTTC
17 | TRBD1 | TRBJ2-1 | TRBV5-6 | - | CASSLVARGPSYNEQFF | TGTGCCAGCAGCTTGGTGGCCAGGGGGCCTTCATACAATGAGCAGTTCTTC
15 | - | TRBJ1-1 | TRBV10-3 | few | CAISPKQDMNTEAFF | TGTGCCATCAGCCCTAAACAGGATATGAACACTGAAGCTTTCTTT
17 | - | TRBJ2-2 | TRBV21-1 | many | CASSKGAGPLNTGELFF | TGTGCCAGCAGCAAAGGGGCCGGGCCCCTGAACACCGGGGAGCTGTTTTTT
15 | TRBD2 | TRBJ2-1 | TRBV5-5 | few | CASSLGLAGPGGQFF | TGTGCCAGCAGCTTGGGATTAGCGGGCCCAGGTGGGCAGTTCTTC
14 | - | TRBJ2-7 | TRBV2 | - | CASRDPAGSYEQYF | TGTGCCAGCAGGGACCCTGCGGGGAGTTACGAGCAGTACTTC
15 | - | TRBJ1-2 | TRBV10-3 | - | CAISESTPDLYGYTF | TGTGCCATCAGTGAGTCGACCCCAGATCTCTATGGCTACACCTTC
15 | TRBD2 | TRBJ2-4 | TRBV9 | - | CASSPELAGKNIQYF | TGTGCCAGCAGCCCGGAACTAGCGGGCAAAAACATTCAGTACTTC
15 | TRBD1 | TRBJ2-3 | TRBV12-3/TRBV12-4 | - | CASSPRQGYVDTQYF | TGTGCCAGCAGTCCTCGACAGGGATATGTAGATACGCAGTATTTT
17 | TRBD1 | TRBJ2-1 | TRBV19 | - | CASSFQIRGTYNDEQFF | TGTGCCAGTAGTTTTCAAATCAGGGGGACGTATAACGATGAGCAGTTCTTC
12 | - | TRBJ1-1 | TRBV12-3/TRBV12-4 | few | CASLPGGVAAFF | TGTGCCAGCCTCCCGGGGGGAGTCGCGGCTTTCTTT
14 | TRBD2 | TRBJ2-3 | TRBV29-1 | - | CSVDRGVRTDTQYF | TGCAGCGTTGACCGGGGGGTGCGCACAGATACGCAGTATTTT
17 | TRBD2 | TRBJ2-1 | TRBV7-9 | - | CASSLFLRASGHNEQFF | TGTGCCAGCAGCTTATTTCTCCGGGCTAGCGGACACAATGAGCAGTTCTTC
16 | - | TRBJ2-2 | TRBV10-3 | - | CAISESAGTNTGELFF | TGTGCCATCAGTGAGTCCGCTGGAACGAACACCGGGGAGCTGTTTTTT
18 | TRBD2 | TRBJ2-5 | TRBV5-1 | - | CASSWPGTSGETQETQYF | TGCGCCAGCAGCTGGCCCGGGACTAGCGGGGAGACCCAAGAGACCCAGTACTTC
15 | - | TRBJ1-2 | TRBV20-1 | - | CSARDVQGGHYGYTF | TGCAGTGCTAGAGATGTCCAGGGCGGGCACTATGGCTACACCTTC
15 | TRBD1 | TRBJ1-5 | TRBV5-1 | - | CASSSGTGIFQPQHF | TGCGCCAGCAGCTCCGGGACAGGGATCTTTCAGCCCCAGCATTTT
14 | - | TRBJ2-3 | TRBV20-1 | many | CSAPKQGRTDTQYF | TGCAGTGCTCCAAAACAGGGAAGGACAGATACGCAGTATTTT
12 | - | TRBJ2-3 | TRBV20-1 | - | CSALGPRDTQYF | TGCAGTGCTTTAGGCCCTAGGGATACGCAGTATTTT
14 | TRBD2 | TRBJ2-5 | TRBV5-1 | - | CASSVGLSEETQYF | TGCGCCAGCAGCGTGGGACTATCTGAGGAGACCCAGTACTTC
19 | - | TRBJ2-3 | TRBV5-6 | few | CASSSLGTTGTTYTDTQYF | TGTGCCAGCAGCTCCCTAGGGACGACCGGGACAACATACACAGATACGCAGTATTTT
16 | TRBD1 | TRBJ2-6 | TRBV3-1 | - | CASSHGQGTGANVLTF | TGTGCCAGCAGCCACGGACAGGGTACAGGGGCCAACGTCCTGACTTTC
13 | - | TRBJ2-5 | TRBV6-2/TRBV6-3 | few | CASSLQFQETQYF | TGTGCCAGCAGTCTACAGTTCCAAGAGACCCAGTACTTC
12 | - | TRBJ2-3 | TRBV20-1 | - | CSASGGPDTQYF | TGCAGTGCTAGCGGGGGGCCAGATACGCAGTATTTT
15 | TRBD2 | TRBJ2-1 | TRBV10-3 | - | CAISRLAGSDNEQFF | TGTGCCATCAGCCGACTAGCGGGGTCAGATAATGAGCAGTTCTTC
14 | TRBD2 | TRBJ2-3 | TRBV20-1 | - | CSANAAGGTDTQYF | TGCAGTGCTAATGCAGCGGGGGGGACAGATACGCAGTATTTT
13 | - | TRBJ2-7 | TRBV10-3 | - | CAISENREYEQYF | TGTGCCATCAGTGAAAACAGGGAGTACGAGCAGTACTTC
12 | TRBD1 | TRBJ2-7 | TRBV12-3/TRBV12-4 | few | CASIGQGNEQYF | TGTGCCAGCATCGGACAGGGGAATGAGCAGTACTTC
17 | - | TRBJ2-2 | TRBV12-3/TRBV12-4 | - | CASKPPTGLANTGELFF | TGTGCCAGCAAACCCCCTACAGGTCTCGCGAACACCGGGGAGCTGTTTTTT
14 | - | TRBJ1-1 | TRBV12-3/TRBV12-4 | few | CASSFRGWDTEAFF | TGTGCCAGCAGTTTCAGGGGATGGGACACTGAAGCTTTCTTT
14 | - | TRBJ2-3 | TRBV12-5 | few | CASGFGVSGDTQYF | TGTGCTAGTGGTTTTGGTGTTTCCGGAGATACGCAGTATTTT
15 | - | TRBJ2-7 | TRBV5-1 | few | CASTPDGGRVYEQYF | TGCGCCAGCACCCCAGACGGGGGGCGAGTGTACGAGCAGTACTTC
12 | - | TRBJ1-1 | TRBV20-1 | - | CSAQGGATEAFF | TGCAGTGCCCAAGGTGGGGCCACTGAAGCTTTCTTT
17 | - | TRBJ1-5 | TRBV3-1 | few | CASSQDYSGGLNQPQHF | TGTGCCAGCAGCCAAGATTATTCCGGGGGCCTCAATCAGCCCCAGCATTTT
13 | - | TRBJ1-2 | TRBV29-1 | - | CSAGTRLGYGYTF | TGCAGCGCCGGTACCAGGCTAGGCTATGGCTACACCTTC
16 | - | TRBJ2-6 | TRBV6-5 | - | CASSYRMTAGANVLTF | TGTGCCAGCAGTTACCGGATGACGGCTGGGGCCAACGTCCTGACTTTC
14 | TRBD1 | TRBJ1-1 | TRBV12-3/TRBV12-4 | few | CASRTGQRNTEAFF | TGTGCCAGCAGAACGGGACAGAGGAACACTGAAGCTTTCTTT
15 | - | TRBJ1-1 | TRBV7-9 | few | CASTPSRLGSTEAFF | TGTGCCAGCACTCCAAGTAGGCTAGGGAGTACTGAAGCTTTCTTT
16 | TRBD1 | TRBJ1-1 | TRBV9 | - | CASSVDPKGQRTEAFF | TGTGCCAGCAGCGTAGACCCCAAGGGACAGCGCACTGAAGCTTTCTTT
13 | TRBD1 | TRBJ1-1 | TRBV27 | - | CASSLSGQGETFF | TGTGCCAGCAGTTTATCAGGACAGGGGGAAACTTTCTTT
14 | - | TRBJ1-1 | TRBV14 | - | CASSQEVDNTEAFF | TGTGCCAGCAGCCAAGAAGTCGATAATACTGAAGCTTTCTTT
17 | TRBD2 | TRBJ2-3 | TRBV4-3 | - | CASSQRAFASGTDTQYF | TGCGCCAGCAGCCAAAGGGCTTTCGCTAGCGGAACAGATACGCAGTATTTT
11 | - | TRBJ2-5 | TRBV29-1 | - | CSGETGETQYF | TGCAGCGGTGAAACGGGGGAGACCCAGTACTTC
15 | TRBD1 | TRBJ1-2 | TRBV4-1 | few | CASSRRETGLYGYTF | TGCGCCAGCAGCCGACGAGAGACAGGGCTCTATGGCTACACCTTC
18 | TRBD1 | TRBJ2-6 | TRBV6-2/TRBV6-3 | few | CASSYTRDRGKLANVLTF | TGTGCCAGCAGTTACACCCGGGACAGGGGGAAATTGGCCAACGTCCTGACTTTC
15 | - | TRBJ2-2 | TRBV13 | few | CASSLGGSVTGELFF | TGTGCCAGCAGCTTAGGCGGATCAGTCACCGGGGAGCTGTTTTTT
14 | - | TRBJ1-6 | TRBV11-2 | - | CASSLDHTASPLHF | TGTGCCAGCAGCTTAGACCACACGGCTTCACCCCTCCACTTT
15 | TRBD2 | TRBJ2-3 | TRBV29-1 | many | CSVSGTSRSTDTQYF | TGCAGCGTATCCGGGACTAGCCGAAGCACAGATACGCAGTATTTT
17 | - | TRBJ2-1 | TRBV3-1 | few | CASSQIIPTGAYNEQFF | TGTGCCAGCAGCCAAATTATCCCCACGGGGGCGTACAATGAGCAGTTCTTC
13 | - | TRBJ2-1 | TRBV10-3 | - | CAIRIGRNNEQFF | TGTGCCATCAGGATCGGACGGAACAATGAGCAGTTCTTC
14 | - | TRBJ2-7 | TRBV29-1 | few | CSVEVWPKAYEQYF | TGCAGCGTTGAAGTCTGGCCCAAGGCCTACGAGCAGTACTTC
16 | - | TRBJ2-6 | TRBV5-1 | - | CASSLLSITGANVLTF | TGCGCCAGCAGCTTGCTGTCAATTACTGGGGCCAACGTCCTGACTTTC
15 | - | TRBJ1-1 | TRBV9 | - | CASSGPGPPNTEAFF | TGTGCCAGCAGCGGACCGGGTCCGCCGAACACTGAAGCTTTCTTT
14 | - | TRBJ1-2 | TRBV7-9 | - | CASSLDLVGFGYTF | TGTGCCAGCAGCTTAGACTTGGTAGGATTTGGCTACACCTTC